This entry is about one T cell receptor beta chain. Its antigen remains unidentified. The sample is drawn from a study of shared clonotypes between healthy human individuals. Study-level findings and limits: Donor scarcity curtailed the genetic and exposure-history diversity represented herein. Non-shared clonotypes were found to have lower generation probabilities than the clonotypes that were shared by all four of the sorted-subset donors.

The V gene's germline CDR1 is MNHEY and CDR2 SMNVEV (reference sequence). This CDR3 comprises 16 residues. Trimming pared 0 bases from V and 0 bases from J, leaving 12 bases between. CD45RO-negative CD8 cells positively selected for CCR7 made up the naive population, which excluded terminally differentiated effector memory CD45RA+ cells. TCRdb's table, derived via immunoSEQ multiplex PCR, lists solely in-frame clones and lacks some. The sample consists of more than 2 million clones, about 95% of them appearing once. The TCR comes from a man aged 18 to 30 in good health. The sequenced material came from naive CD8+ T cells sorted from blood. The chain combines TRBV27 with TRBJ2-7, with D perhaps being TRBD1 or TRBD2 (5 bases each). CDR3 residues: CASSLSAGTLSYEQYF. For the CDR3, the DNA is TGTGCCAGCAGTTTATCGGCTGGGACCCTCTCCTACGAGCAGTACTTC.